This T cell receptor (beta chain) was found in a study of blood T cell repertoires in COVID-19. Study summary: Collection of acute and convalescent COVID-19 samples took place in the United States, Italy and Spain.

Per the original methods: Amplification of reference gene primers was used by the study to estimate nucleated cell counts. Profiled with immunoSEQ multiplex PCR; TCRdb holds only in-frame clones, not every one. V and J calls and clone size are copied from that table; D and trimming were computed from the DNA. This table has more than 100,000 clones, nearly 90% appearing once. Per germline, CDR1 SEHNR and CDR2 FQNEAQ (reference sequence). Trimming cost V 1 base and J 6 bases; bases outside gene matches: 0. The CDR3 totals 14 residues. The rearrangement joins TRBV7-9 to TRBJ1-4; 9 nucleotides agree with TRBD1. The sequence was obtained from a man aged 50 to 60 in a cohort sampled during active COVID-19. Sample: peripheral blood. The CDR3 sequence: CASSLGTGDEKLFF. The CDR3 nucleotides read TGTGCCAGCAGCTTAGGGACAGGGGATGAAAAACTGTTTTTT.